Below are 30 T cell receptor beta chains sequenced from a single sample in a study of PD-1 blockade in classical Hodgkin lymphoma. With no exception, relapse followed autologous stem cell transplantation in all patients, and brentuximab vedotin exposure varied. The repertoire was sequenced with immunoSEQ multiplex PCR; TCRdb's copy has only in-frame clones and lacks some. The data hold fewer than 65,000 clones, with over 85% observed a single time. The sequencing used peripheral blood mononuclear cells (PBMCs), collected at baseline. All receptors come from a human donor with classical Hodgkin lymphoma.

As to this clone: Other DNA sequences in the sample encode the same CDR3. The CDR3 here is CASSMLNTGELFF. CDR3 bases: TGTGCCAGTAGTATGTTGAACACCGGGGAGCTGTTTTTT. V usage is TRBV19 and J usage is TRBJ2-2, with unresolved D. The CDR3 contains 13 residues. The germline gives CDR1 LNHDA, CDR2 SQIVND (reference sequence). The V and J ends lost 3 bases and 1 base respectively, with 3 bases between them.

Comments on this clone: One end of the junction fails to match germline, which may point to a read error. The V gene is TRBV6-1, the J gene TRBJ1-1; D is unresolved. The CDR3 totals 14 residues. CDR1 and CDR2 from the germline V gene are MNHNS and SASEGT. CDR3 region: CAISESPKATEAFF. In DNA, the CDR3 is TGTGCCATCAGTGAGAGCCCGAAGGCCACTGAAGCTTTCTTT.

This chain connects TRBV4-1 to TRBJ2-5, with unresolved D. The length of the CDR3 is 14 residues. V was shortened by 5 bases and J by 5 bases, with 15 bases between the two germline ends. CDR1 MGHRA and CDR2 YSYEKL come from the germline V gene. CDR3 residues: CASSLKAMVETQYF. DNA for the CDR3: TGCGCCAGCAGCTTGAAGGCCATGGTGGAGACCCAGTACTTC.

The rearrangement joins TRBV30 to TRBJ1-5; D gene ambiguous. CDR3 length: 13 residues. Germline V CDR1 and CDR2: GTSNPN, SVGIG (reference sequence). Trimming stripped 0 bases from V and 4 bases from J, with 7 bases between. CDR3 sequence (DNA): TGTGCCTGGAGTGTACGGGGAAATCAGCCCCAGCATTTT. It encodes CAWSVRGNQPQHF. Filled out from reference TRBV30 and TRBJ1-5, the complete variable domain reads SQTIHQWPATLVQPVGSPLSLECTVEGTSNPNLYWYRQAAGRGLQLLFYSVGIGQISSEVPQNLSASRPQDRQFILSSKKLLLSDSGFYLCAWSVRGNQPQHFGDGTRLSIL.

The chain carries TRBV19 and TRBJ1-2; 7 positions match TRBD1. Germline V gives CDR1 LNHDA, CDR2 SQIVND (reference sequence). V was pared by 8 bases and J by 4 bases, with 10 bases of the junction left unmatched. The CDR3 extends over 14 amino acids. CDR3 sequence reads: CASRTGQRFYGYTF. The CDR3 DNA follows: TGTGCCAGTCGGACAGGCCAGAGGTTCTATGGCTACACCTTC.

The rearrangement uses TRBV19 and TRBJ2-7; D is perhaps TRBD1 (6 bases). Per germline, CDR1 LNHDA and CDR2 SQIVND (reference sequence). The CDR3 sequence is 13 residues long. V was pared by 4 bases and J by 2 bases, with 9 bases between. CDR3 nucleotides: TGTGCCAGTAGTAACGGACAGACCTACGAGCAGTACTTC. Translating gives CASSNGQTYEQYF.

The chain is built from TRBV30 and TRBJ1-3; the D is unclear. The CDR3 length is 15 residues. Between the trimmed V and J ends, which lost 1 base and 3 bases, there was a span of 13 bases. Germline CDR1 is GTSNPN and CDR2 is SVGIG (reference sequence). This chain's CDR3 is CAWSDLGNFGNTIYF. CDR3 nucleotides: TGTGCCTGGAGTGATCTGGGGAACTTTGGAAACACCATATATTTT.

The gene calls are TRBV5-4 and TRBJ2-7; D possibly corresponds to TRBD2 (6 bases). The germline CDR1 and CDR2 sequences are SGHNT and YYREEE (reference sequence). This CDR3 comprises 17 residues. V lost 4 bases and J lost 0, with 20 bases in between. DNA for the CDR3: TGTGCCAGCAGCCAAGACCTCGGGACTCCGAGCTCCTACGAGCAGTACTTC. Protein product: CASSQDLGTPSSYEQYF.

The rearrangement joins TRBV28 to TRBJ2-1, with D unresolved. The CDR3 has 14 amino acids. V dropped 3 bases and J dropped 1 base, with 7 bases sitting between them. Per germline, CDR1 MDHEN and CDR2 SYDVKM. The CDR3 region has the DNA TGTGCCAGCAGTTTTTCCGATTCCTACAATGAGCAGTTCTTC. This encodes CASSFSDSYNEQFF.

The CDR3 protein is CASSQGRTGANVLTF. For the CDR3, the DNA is TGCGCCAGCAGCCAAGGCCGAACTGGGGCCAACGTCCTGACTTTC. This chain links TRBV4-1 with TRBJ2-6; D not resolved. The ends were cut back, 1 base at V and 2 bases at J, with 6 bases in the middle. The CDR3 spans 15 residues. In germline, CDR1 is MGHRA, CDR2 YSYEKL.

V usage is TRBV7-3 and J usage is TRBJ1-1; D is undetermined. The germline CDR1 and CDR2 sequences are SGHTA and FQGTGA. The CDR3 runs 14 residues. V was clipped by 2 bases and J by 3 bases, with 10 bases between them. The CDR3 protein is CASSLDQTYTEAFF. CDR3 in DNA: TGTGCCAGCAGCTTAGACCAAACGTACACTGAAGCTTTCTTT.

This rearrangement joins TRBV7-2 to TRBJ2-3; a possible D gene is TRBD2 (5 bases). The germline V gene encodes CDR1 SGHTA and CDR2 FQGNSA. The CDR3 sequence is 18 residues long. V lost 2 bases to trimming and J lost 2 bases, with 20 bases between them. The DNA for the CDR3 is TGTGCCAGCAGCTTATTCGGAGGAGGACTGAGAAACACAGATACGCAGTATTTT. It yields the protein CASSLFGGGLRNTDTQYF.

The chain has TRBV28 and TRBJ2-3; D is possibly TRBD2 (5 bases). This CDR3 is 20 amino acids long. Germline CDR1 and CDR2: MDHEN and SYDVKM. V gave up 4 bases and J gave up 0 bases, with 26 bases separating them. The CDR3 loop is CASSSNIYPRGRPSTDTQYF. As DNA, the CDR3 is TGTGCCAGCAGTTCAAATATATATCCCCGAGGGCGACCTAGCACAGATACGCAGTATTTT.

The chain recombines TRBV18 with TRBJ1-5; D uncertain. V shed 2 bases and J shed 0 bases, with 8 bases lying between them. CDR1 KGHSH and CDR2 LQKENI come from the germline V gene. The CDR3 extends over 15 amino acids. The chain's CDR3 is CASSPSYSSNQPQHF. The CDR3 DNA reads TGTGCCAGCTCACCATCCTACAGTAGCAATCAGCCCCAGCATTTT.

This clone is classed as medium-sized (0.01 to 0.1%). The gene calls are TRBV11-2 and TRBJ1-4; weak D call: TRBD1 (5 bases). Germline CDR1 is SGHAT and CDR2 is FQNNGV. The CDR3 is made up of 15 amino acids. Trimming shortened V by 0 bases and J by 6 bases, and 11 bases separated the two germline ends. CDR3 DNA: TGTGCCAGCAGCTTAGAAGCTGGGGGGGATGAAAAACTGTTTTTT. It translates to CASSLEAGGDEKLFF.

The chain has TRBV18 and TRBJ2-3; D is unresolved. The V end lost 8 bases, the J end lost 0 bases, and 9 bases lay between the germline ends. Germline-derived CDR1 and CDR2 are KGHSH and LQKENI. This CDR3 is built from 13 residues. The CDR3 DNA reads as TGTGCCAGCACCCTTACTAGCACAGATACGCAGTATTTT. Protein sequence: CASTLTSTDTQYF.

Here the CDR3 reads CASSLLGTGGNYGYTF. The CDR3 nucleotides are TGTGCCAGCAGTCTACTGGGGACAGGCGGAAACTATGGCTACACCTTC. The genes are TRBV28 and TRBJ1-2; 8 bases agree with TRBD1. The germline V gene has CDR1 MDHEN and CDR2 SYDVKM. V shed 5 bases and J 2 bases; nucleotides not matched to a gene: 10. The CDR3 extends over 16 amino acids.

The CDR3 here is CASSLVGTASTQYF. In nucleotides, the CDR3 is TGTGCCAGCAGCTTAGTGGGGACAGCGAGTACCCAGTACTTC. The chain combines TRBV7-6 with TRBJ2-5, with 7 bases that match TRBD1. V lost 1 base and J lost 8; bases outside the gene matches: 7. Germline V gene data show CDR1 as SGHVS and CDR2 as FNYEAQ. The CDR3 totals 14 residues.

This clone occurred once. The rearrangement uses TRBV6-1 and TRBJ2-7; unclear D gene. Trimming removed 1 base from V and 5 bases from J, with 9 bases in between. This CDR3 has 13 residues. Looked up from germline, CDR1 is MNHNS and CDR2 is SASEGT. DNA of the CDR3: TGTGCCAGCAGTGAAGTGGGTTCGGACGAGCAGTACTTC. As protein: CASSEVGSDEQYF.

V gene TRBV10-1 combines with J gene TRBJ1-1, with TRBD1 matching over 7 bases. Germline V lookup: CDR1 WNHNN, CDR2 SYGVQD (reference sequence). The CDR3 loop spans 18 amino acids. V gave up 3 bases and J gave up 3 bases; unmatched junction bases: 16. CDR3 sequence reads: CASSDQGGSYGHDTEAFF. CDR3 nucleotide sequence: TGCGCCAGCAGTGACCAAGGGGGCTCATATGGCCACGACACTGAAGCTTTCTTT.

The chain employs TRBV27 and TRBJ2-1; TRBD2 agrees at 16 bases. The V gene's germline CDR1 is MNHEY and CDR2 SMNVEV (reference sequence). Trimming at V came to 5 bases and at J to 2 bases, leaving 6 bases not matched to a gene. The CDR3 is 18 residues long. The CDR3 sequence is CASSTGLAGGLPYNEQFF. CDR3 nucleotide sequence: TGTGCCAGCAGTACGGGACTAGCGGGAGGGCTCCCCTACAATGAGCAGTTCTTC.

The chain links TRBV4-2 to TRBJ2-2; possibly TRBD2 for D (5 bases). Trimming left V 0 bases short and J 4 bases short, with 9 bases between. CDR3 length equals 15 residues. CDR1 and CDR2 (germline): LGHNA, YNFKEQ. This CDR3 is CASSQDLASTGELFF. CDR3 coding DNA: TGTGCCAGCAGCCAAGACCTAGCATCCACCGGGGAGCTGTTTTTT.

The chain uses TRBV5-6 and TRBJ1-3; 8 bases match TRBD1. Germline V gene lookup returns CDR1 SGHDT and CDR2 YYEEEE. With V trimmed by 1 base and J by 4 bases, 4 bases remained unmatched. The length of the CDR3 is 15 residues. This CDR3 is CASSLSGGPGNTIYF. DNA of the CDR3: TGTGCCAGCAGCTTGTCAGGGGGCCCAGGAAACACCATATATTTT.

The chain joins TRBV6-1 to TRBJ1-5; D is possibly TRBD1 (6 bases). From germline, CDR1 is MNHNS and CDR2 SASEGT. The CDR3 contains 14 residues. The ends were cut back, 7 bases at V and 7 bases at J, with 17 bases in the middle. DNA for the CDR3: TGTGCCAGCACCCTCTGGGGGGGCGGACAGCCCCAGCATTTT. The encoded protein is CASTLWGGGQPQHF.

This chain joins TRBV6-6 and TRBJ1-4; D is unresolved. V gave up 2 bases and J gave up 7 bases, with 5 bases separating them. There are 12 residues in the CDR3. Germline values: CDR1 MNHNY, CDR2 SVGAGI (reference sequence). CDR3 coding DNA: TGTGCCAGCAGTTACGCCGGTGAAAAACTGTTTTTT. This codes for CASSYAGEKLFF.

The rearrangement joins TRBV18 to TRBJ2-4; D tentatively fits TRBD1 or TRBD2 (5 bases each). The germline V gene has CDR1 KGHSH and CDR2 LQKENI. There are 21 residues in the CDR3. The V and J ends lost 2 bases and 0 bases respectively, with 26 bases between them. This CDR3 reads CASSPETPGTIFMGAKNIQYF. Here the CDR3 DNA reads TGTGCCAGCTCACCAGAAACTCCCGGGACGATCTTTATGGGAGCCAAAAACATTCAGTACTTC.

Written as DNA, the CDR3 is TGTGCCAGCAGTTCGACCCCCGCAGGGGCCTACGAGCAGTACTTC. This codes for CASSSTPAGAYEQYF. The rearrangement joins TRBV7-2 to TRBJ2-7; a possible D gene is TRBD1 (6 bases). This CDR3 comprises 15 residues. Germline V CDR1 and CDR2: SGHTA, FQGNSA. V was trimmed by 6 bases and J by 2 bases, leaving 17 bases between them.

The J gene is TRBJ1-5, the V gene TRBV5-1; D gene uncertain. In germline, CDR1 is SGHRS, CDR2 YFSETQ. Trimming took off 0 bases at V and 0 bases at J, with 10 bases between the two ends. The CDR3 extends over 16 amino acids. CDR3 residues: CASSLEAGYSNQPQHF. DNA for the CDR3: TGCGCCAGCAGCTTGGAGGCAGGATATAGCAATCAGCCCCAGCATTTT.

The CDR3 here is CASRGQLNIQYF. DNA for the CDR3: TGTGCCAGCAGGGGCCAGTTAAACATTCAGTACTTC. The J gene is TRBJ2-4, the V gene TRBV2; D not certain. CDR1 is SNHLY, CDR2 FYNNEI, per germline. The CDR3 spans 12 residues. The V end lost 6 bases, the J end lost 6 bases, and 9 bases lay between the germline ends.

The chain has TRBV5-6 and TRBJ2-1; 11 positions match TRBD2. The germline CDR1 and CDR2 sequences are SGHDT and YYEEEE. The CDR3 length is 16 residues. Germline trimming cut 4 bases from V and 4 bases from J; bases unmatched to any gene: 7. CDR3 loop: CASSPPTSGVYNEQFF. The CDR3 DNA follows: TGTGCCAGCAGCCCCCCGACTAGCGGGGTATACAATGAGCAGTTCTTC. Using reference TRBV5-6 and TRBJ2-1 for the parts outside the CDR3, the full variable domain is DAGVTQSPTHLIKTRGQQVTLRCSPKSGHDTVSWYQQALGQGPQFIFQYYEEEERQRGNFPDRFSGHQFPNYSSELNVNALLLGDSALYLCASSPPTSGVYNEQFFGPGTRLTVL.